The 22 T cell receptor beta chains below all came from one sample that was sequenced in a study of shared clonotypes between healthy human individuals. Generated by immunoSEQ multiplex PCR, the TCRdb table keeps only in-frame clones and is missing some. The sample lists roughly 1.4 million clones; about 98.5% were seen once. The sample comprised naive CD4+ T cells sorted from blood. Stated subset: CD45RA+ positively selected. Receptors originate from a man aged 30 to 45 in good health.

The chain has TRBV5-1 and TRBJ2-3; TRBD2 agrees at 8 bases. Per the germline V gene, CDR1 is SGHRS and CDR2 is YFSETQ. This CDR3 is built from 15 residues. Trimming took 2 bases from V and 3 from J; bases not matched to a gene: 5. CDR3 region: CASSFSGKETDTQYF. In nucleotides, the CDR3 is TGCGCCAGCAGCTTTAGCGGGAAGGAGACAGATACGCAGTATTTT.

The chain employs TRBV18 and TRBJ2-4; 7 nucleotides line up with TRBD1. The CDR3 sequence is 16 residues long. J gave up 3 bases and V 2 bases, and 7 bases lay outside the gene matches. The germline V gene has CDR1 KGHSH and CDR2 LQKENI. The CDR3 sequence is CASSPSWDSYKNIQYF. For the CDR3, the DNA is TGTGCCAGCTCACCAAGCTGGGACAGTTACAAAAACATTCAGTACTTC.

The CDR3 spells CASRRQGGNQPQHF. The CDR3 DNA reads as TGTGCCAGCAGGCGACAGGGGGGCAATCAGCCCCAGCATTTT. The chain joins TRBV2 to TRBJ1-5; 9 bases line up with TRBD1. This CDR3 region has 14 residues. Germline V gene lookup returns CDR1 SNHLY and CDR2 FYNNEI. The ends lost 6 bases at V and 2 bases at J; junction bases unmatched: 2. The full variable domain, in which reference TRBV2 and TRBJ1-5 provide the parts outside the CDR3, is EPEVTQTPSHQVTQMGQEVILRCVPISNHLYFYWYRQILGQKVEFLVSFYNNEISEKSEIFDDQFSVERPDGSNFTLKIRSTKLEDSAMYFCASRRQGGNQPQHFGDGTRLSIL.

This chain links TRBV18 with TRBJ1-5; perhaps TRBD1 as D (5 bases). Germline V gene data show CDR1 as KGHSH and CDR2 as LQKENI. CDR3 length: 16 amino acids. Trimming cost V 9 bases and J 0 bases, with 18 bases left between them. The DNA of the CDR3 is TGTGCCAGTTCCACCGGGGGAGGGGATAGCAATCAGCCCCAGCATTTT. Amino acid sequence: CASSTGGGDSNQPQHF. Looking up the rest from reference TRBV18 and TRBJ1-5 gives the full variable domain: NAGVMQNPRHLVRRRGQEARLRCSPMKGHSHVYWYRQLPEEGLKFMVYLQKENIIDESGMPKERFSAEFPKEGPSILRIQQVVRGDSAAYFCASSTGGGDSNQPQHFGDGTRLSIL.

This chain connects TRBV11-3 to TRBJ2-1; 11 nucleotides align to TRBD2. The CDR3 covers 16 residues. J lost 5 bases, V lost 5 bases, and 8 bases had no gene match. In germline, CDR1 is SGHNT, CDR2 YENEEA. Written as DNA, the CDR3 is TGTGCCAGCAGCGGGGGGACTAGCGGACCTAACAATGAGCAGTTCTTC. Amino acids: CASSGGTSGPNNEQFF. Looking up the rest from reference TRBV11-3 and TRBJ2-1 gives the full variable domain: EAGVVQSPRYKIIEKKQPVAFWCNPISGHNTLYWYLQNLGQGPELLIRYENEEAVDDSQLPKDRFSAERLKGVDSTLKIQPAELGDSAVYLCASSGGTSGPNNEQFFGPGTRLTVL.

The DNA for the CDR3 is TGTGCCAGCAGCGTAGAGGTCGGTACGCAGTATTTT. This sequence encodes CASSVEVGTQYF. The chain uses TRBV9 and TRBJ2-3; D not resolved. The CDR3 has 12 residues. Trimming removed 0 bases at V and 8 bases at J, with 7 bases between. Germline V gene data show CDR1 as SGDLS and CDR2 as YYNGEE.

The chain recombines TRBV7-9 with TRBJ1-2; TRBD1 agrees at 7 bases. The V gene end was trimmed by 7 bases and the J gene end by 2 bases; junction bases not matched to a gene: 13. Germline CDR1 reads SEHNR; CDR2 reads FQNEAQ (reference sequence). The CDR3 spans 16 residues. The CDR3 bases are TGTGCCAGCAACCCGGTCCAGACAGGGACCAACTATGGCTACACCTTC. Residues: CASNPVQTGTNYGYTF.

V is TRBV2 and J is TRBJ1-4, with 9 bases lining up with TRBD1. Germline assignment: CDR1 SNHLY and CDR2 FYNNEI. This CDR3 is built from 15 residues. Trimming cost V 4 bases and J 4 bases; bases outside gene matches: 4. The CDR3 loop is CASSGRTGVNEKLFF. Here the CDR3 DNA reads TGTGCCAGCAGTGGCCGGACAGGGGTTAATGAAAAACTGTTTTTT.

CDR3 protein: CASSGDSGTYEQYF. The CDR3 coding sequence is TGTGCCAGCAGTGGGGACAGCGGCACCTACGAGCAGTACTTC. The V call is TRBV6-1, the J call TRBJ2-7, with 7 nucleotides matching TRBD1. CDR1 is MNHNS and CDR2 is SASEGT in the germline V gene. The CDR3 covers 14 residues. V lost 4 bases and J lost 2; bases outside the gene matches: 5.

The J gene is TRBJ2-4, the V gene TRBV10-3, with 8 nucleotides matching TRBD2. The CDR3 covers 14 residues. Germline V gene data show CDR1 as ENHRY and CDR2 as SYGVKD. After removal of 6 bases from V and 6 bases from J, the junction contained 7 bases not matched to a gene. The CDR3 DNA sequence: TGTGCCATCAGGGACGGGGGGGCCTTAAACATTCAGTACTTC. Translating gives CAIRDGGALNIQYF.

The chain employs TRBV6-5 and TRBJ2-1; unclear D gene. Between the trimmed V and J ends, which lost 8 bases and 4 bases, there was a span of 18 bases. The CDR3 length is 15 residues. Per germline, CDR1 MNHEY and CDR2 SVGAGI. CDR3 nucleotides: TGTGCCAGCGGAGTTAGGCAGAGATTGTACAATGAGCAGTTCTTC. This encodes CASGVRQRLYNEQFF.

V usage is TRBV5-1 and J usage is TRBJ1-4; a weak D match, TRBD1 (6 bases). V was pared by 4 bases and J by 0 bases, with 10 bases between. This CDR3 has 15 amino acids. Germline CDR1 SGHRS, CDR2 YFSETQ. DNA of the CDR3: TGCGCCAGCAGCCTTAGGACAGCAACTAATGAAAAACTGTTTTTT. It encodes CASSLRTATNEKLFF.

The genes are TRBV19 and TRBJ1-1; D perhaps matches TRBD1 (5 bases). CDR3 length: 15 residues. V dropped 6 bases and J dropped 0 bases, with 14 bases sitting between them. The germline gives CDR1 LNHDA, CDR2 SQIVND (reference sequence). The CDR3 region is CASRRDGWMNTEAFF. The CDR3 DNA reads as TGTGCCAGTAGGAGGGACGGATGGATGAACACTGAAGCTTTCTTT.

This chain connects TRBV7-9 to TRBJ2-7; D tentatively reads TRBD1 or TRBD2 (7 bases each). This CDR3 has 15 amino acids. Germline CDR1 reads SEHNR; CDR2 reads FQNEAQ (reference sequence). The ends were cut back, 5 bases at V and 3 bases at J, with 17 bases in the middle. The CDR3 DNA is TGTGCCAGCAGCCTGCAGCGGGACAGATTCTACGAGCAGTACTTC. As protein: CASSLQRDRFYEQYF.

This rearrangement joins TRBV6-6 to TRBJ2-3; 7 bases agree with TRBD1. V trimming: 7 bases; J trimming: 1 base; junction bases outside the gene matches: 8. The CDR3 covers 15 residues. Per germline, CDR1 MNHNY and CDR2 SVGAGI (reference sequence). The CDR3 sequence: CASTDGDRRTDTQYF. In DNA form, the CDR3 reads TGTGCCAGCACCGACGGGGACAGACGCACAGATACGCAGTATTTT.

The chain recombines TRBV5-1 with TRBJ2-3; D ambiguous. The length of the CDR3 is 14 residues. V was pared by 1 base and J by 4 bases, with 10 bases between. CDR1 and CDR2 (germline): SGHRS, YFSETQ. The CDR3 loop reads CASSLSSDPDTQYF. CDR3 bases: TGCGCCAGCAGCTTGTCTTCAGATCCAGATACGCAGTATTTT.

This rearrangement joins TRBV2 to TRBJ2-5, with a tentative D call TRBD1 (6 bases). Trimming shortened V by 7 bases and J by 1 base, and 10 bases separated the two germline ends. This CDR3 region has 13 residues. Germline V CDR1 and CDR2: SNHLY, FYNNEI. DNA of the CDR3: TGTGCCAGCACCAGGGGAGTCCAAGAGACCCAGTACTTC. It specifies CASTRGVQETQYF.

This chain links TRBV27 with TRBJ2-1; 9 nucleotides agree with TRBD1. Germline-derived CDR1 and CDR2 are MNHEY and SMNVEV (reference sequence). CDR3 length: 14 amino acids. V was clipped by 6 bases and J by 9 bases; unmatched bases: 9. As DNA, the CDR3 is TGTGCCAGCAGCCGCGGACAGGGGTCCGGTGAGCAGTTCTTC. Translated: CASSRGQGSGEQFF.

The chain has TRBV9 and TRBJ2-1; weak D call: TRBD2 (6 bases). Looked up from germline, CDR1 is SGDLS and CDR2 is YYNGEE. V dropped 1 base and J dropped 0 bases, with 14 bases sitting between them. The CDR3 is 17 residues long. CDR3: CASSVSWAGSSYNEQFF. Written as DNA, the CDR3 is TGTGCCAGCAGCGTAAGCTGGGCGGGGAGCTCCTACAATGAGCAGTTCTTC.

J is TRBJ1-4 and V is TRBV4-3; a possible D gene is TRBD1 (5 bases). The CDR3 extends over 15 amino acids. Germline-derived CDR1 and CDR2 are LGHNA and YSLEER. Deletions cut 1 base from V and 5 bases from J, with 11 bases between. The DNA of the CDR3 is TGCGCCAGCAGCCAAGGGGGGGGTCAAAATGAAAAACTGTTTTTT. It specifies CASSQGGGQNEKLFF.

The CDR3 DNA sequence: TGTGCCAGCAGCCGGGGGCCTGGCAATCAGCCCCAGCATTTT. It specifies CASSRGPGNQPQHF. The rearrangement links TRBV4-2 to TRBJ1-5; D is possibly TRBD1 (6 bases). CDR3 length: 14 residues. Trimming removed 4 bases at V and 2 bases at J, with 9 bases between. Germline CDR1 reads LGHNA; CDR2 reads YNFKEQ.

The chain links TRBV5-1 to TRBJ1-2; TRBD1 might be the D (5 bases). The CDR3 extends over 15 amino acids. The V end lost 1 base, the J end lost 4 bases, and 14 bases lay between the germline ends. The germline V gene has CDR1 SGHRS and CDR2 YFSETQ. The CDR3 sequence is CASSLSQGTFYGYTF. Here the CDR3 DNA reads TGCGCCAGCAGCTTGAGCCAGGGTACTTTCTATGGCTACACCTTC.